One sample yielded the 8 T cell receptor beta chains listed below, sequenced in a study of blood T cell repertoires in COVID-19. Profiling relied on immunoSEQ multiplex PCR, and the TCRdb table lists in-frame clones only, not all of them. In the table there are some 95,000 clones, about 85% of which are singletons. Sequenced material: peripheral blood. The source of these receptors is a man between 65 and 85 years old with acute or convalescent COVID-19.

This sequence joins TRBV5-1 and TRBJ2-3; tentatively, D is TRBD2 (5 bases). Trimming removed 5 bases from V and 2 bases from J, with 12 bases in between. CDR1 and CDR2 (germline): SGHRS, YFSETQ. This CDR3 spans 14 amino acids. In DNA, the CDR3 is TGCGCCAGCAGATCAGAGGGCTACACAGATACGCAGTATTTT. It specifies CASRSEGYTDTQYF.

The chain uses TRBV20-1 and TRBJ2-3; maybe TRBD2 (7 bases). The V and J ends lost 3 bases and 0 bases respectively, with 10 bases between them. The germline V gene has CDR1 DFQATT and CDR2 SNEGSKA (reference sequence). The CDR3 is 14 amino acids. This CDR3 reads CSASRGGSTDTQYF. The CDR3 DNA is TGCAGTGCTAGTCGCGGGGGCAGCACAGATACGCAGTATTTT.

J is TRBJ2-5 and V is TRBV6-6; 7 bases map to TRBD2. CDR3 size: 15 residues. The germline CDR1 and CDR2 sequences are MNHNY and SVGAGI (reference sequence). J was trimmed by 4 bases and V by 2 bases; bases with no gene match: 7. The CDR3 DNA reads TGTGCCAGCAGTTACATGCGGGGGATGGTAGAGACCCAGTACTTC. Protein product: CASSYMRGMVETQYF.

V is TRBV28 and J is TRBJ1-4; possibly TRBD1 for D (6 bases). Per germline, CDR1 MDHEN and CDR2 SYDVKM. The CDR3 covers 16 residues. Trimming cost V 7 bases and J 8 bases, with 23 bases left between them. CDR3 DNA: TGTGCCAGCACCGAAACATTCGGGGGGCGAGGAGAAAAACTGTTTTTT. It is translated as CASTETFGGRGEKLFF.

The CDR3 coding sequence is TGCGCCAGCAGTGACAGGGATAGGGGGCTCATCTTAAACTTGGTTGGAAACACCATATATTTT. Its translation is CASSDRDRGLILNLVGNTIYF. The chain couples TRBV10-1 to TRBJ1-3; 7 nucleotides align to TRBD1. V gave up 3 bases and J gave up 3 bases; unmatched junction bases: 23. The germline gives CDR1 WNHNN, CDR2 SYGVQD (reference sequence). The CDR3 totals 21 residues.

The chain uses TRBV25-1 and TRBJ2-3; D gene uncertain. CDR3 size: 16 residues. V dropped 1 base and J dropped 1 base, with 12 bases sitting between them. Germline V gene sequence: CDR1 MGHDK, CDR2 SYGVNS. This CDR3 reads CASSELASSGTDTQYF. The CDR3 bases are TGTGCCAGCAGTGAATTAGCTAGTTCCGGCACAGATACGCAGTATTTT.

A remark on this clone: The germline gene is not matched at one end of the junction; a read error may be the cause. The chain uses TRBV3-1 (or the pseudogene TRBV3-2) and TRBJ2-2; maybe TRBD2 (5 bases). The germline gives CDR1 LGHDT, CDR2 YNNKEL (reference sequence). CDR3 length: 16 residues. The CDR3 sequence is CASSLLGFRLDRGAVF. CDR3 coding DNA: TGTGCCAGCAGCTTACTCGGTTTCAGGCTTGACCGGGGAGCTGTTTTT.

The rearrangement links TRBV2 to TRBJ2-5; 11 bases agree with TRBD2. The CDR3 has 16 amino acids. The junction had 5 bases not matched to a gene; V was cut back by 3 bases and J by 2 bases. CDR1 and CDR2 (germline): SNHLY, FYNNEI. The DNA for the CDR3 is TGTGCCAGCAGTGAGGCTAGCGGGGGGTTGCAAGAGACCCAGTACTTC. Translating gives CASSEASGGLQETQYF. The complete variable domain, with remaining parts taken from reference TRBV2 and TRBJ2-5, reads EPEVTQTPSHQVTQMGQEVILRCVPISNHLYFYWYRQILGQKVEFLVSFYNNEISEKSEIFDDQFSVERPDGSNFTLKIRSTKLEDSAMYFCASSEASGGLQETQYFGPGTRLLVL.